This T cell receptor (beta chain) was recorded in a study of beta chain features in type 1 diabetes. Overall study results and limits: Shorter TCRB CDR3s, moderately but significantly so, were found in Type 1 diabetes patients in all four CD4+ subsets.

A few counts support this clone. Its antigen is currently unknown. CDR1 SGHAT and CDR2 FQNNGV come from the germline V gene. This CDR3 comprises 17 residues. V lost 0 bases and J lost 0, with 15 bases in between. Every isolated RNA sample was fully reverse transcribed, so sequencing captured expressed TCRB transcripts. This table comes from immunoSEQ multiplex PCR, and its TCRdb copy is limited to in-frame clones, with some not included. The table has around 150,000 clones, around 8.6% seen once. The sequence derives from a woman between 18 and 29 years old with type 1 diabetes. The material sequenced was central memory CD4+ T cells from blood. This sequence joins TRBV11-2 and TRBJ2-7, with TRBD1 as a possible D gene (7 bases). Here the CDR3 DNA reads TGTGCCAGCAGCTTAGATCTAGGGGGGACAGTCTCCTACGAGCAGTACTTC. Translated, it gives CASSLDLGGTVSYEQYF.